The rows below give T cell receptor beta chains drawn from one sample of a study of T cells expressing NK-cell markers. From the 5' RACE reads, TCRdb lists one entry per CDR3 protein and no DNA. This repertoire comprises around 550,000 distinct CDR3 sequences; its ten largest clones make up roughly 3.6%. The sample comprised blood T cells: a sorted CD56 or NKG2C T cell subset, CD4+ or CD8+ T cells, or bulk PBMC T cells (not recorded which). All receptors come from a man aged 18 to 35 in good health. CDR3s include the opening cysteine and the closing phenylalanine or tryptophan.

TRBJ2-3	TRBV5-1	CASSEASRGTDTQYF
TRBJ2-3	TRBV7-9	CASSDSGSTDTQYF
TRBJ2-1	TRBV30	CAWSPGLAVYNEQFF
TRBJ2-3	TRBV7-8	CASSRTSGTWASTDTQYF
TRBJ2-1	TRBV5-5	CASSWEFNEQFF
TRBJ2-1	TRBV25-1	CASSGRLASRDEQFF
TRBJ2-5	TRBV7-8	CASSLVSGIGETQYF
TRBJ2-7	TRBV5-1	CASRHGGGAGSYEQYF
TRBJ2-1	TRBV10-3	CAISESNGRYNEQFF
TRBJ2-7	TRBV7-3	CASSLLANVGEQYF
TRBJ2-1	TRBV7-3	CASSPAAPYGQSYNEQFF
TRBJ1-6	TRBV15	CATSRVGDNSPLHF
TRBJ2-3	TRBV6-5	CASSYWAATGGTDTQYF
TRBJ2-2	TRBV7-9	CASSLGLAGHGELFF
TRBJ1-2	TRBV6-5	CASSYSDTTYGYTF
TRBJ1-1	TRBV4-1	CASSPGTDTEAFF
TRBJ2-7	TRBV11-2	CASSPEWAAGGIYEQYF
TRBJ2-3	TRBV9	CASSLLQEEDTQYF
TRBJ2-3	TRBV4-1	CASSLGPGNEDTQYF
TRBJ2-7	TRBV27	CASSLSPPDEQYF
TRBJ2-1	TRBV3-1	CASSQELSGRIYNEQFF
TRBJ2-1	TRBV10-2	CASEVADRLDEQFF
TRBJ2-4	TRBV5-6	CASSLVRGNLKNIQYF
TRBJ1-2	TRBV6-5	CASSSADRGYGYTF
TRBJ1-2	TRBV18	CASSPESTNYGYTF